A selection of T cell receptor beta chains follows, all from one sample in a study of T cells in Graves' hyperthyroidism and ophthalmopathy. TCRdb re-called the multiplex PCR reads with MiXCR, one entry per CDR3 protein. The sample lists approximately 610,000 distinct CDR3 sequences, 16% occurring once. The material sequenced was blood. These receptors all come from a young woman with Graves' hyperthyroidism. The CDR3 runs from the conserved cysteine through the conserved F or W. A D gene is named only where the DNA matches it firmly. The size of a clone is reported for some rows only, either as once, few or many, or as a class for expanded clones.

CDR3: CASSLDRVYNEQFF; DNA: TGTGCCAGCAGCCTAGACAGGGTTTACAATGAGCAGTTCTTC; size: many; J: TRBJ2-1; D: TRBD1; length: 14; V: TRBV7-2
CDR3: CASSYSSDYNEQFF; DNA: TGTGCCAGCAGTTACTCTAGCGACTACAATGAGCAGTTCTTC; size: few; J: TRBJ2-1; D: -; length: 14; V: TRBV6-2/TRBV6-3
CDR3: CASSHPTPGLAAKETQYF; DNA: TGTGCCAGCAGCCATCCCACGCCGGGACTAGCGGCAAAAGAGACCCAGTACTTC; size: few; J: TRBJ2-5; D: TRBD2; length: 18; V: TRBV4-2
CDR3: CASSLRDSVTDTQYF; DNA: TGCGCCAGCAGCTTGCGGGACTCGGTTACAGATACGCAGTATTTT; size: few; J: TRBJ2-3; D: -; length: 15; V: TRBV5-1
CDR3: CASSQYAREHEQYF; DNA: TGTGCCAGCAGCCAATACGCCAGGGAGCACGAGCAGTACTTC; size: -; J: TRBJ2-7; D: -; length: 14; V: TRBV14
CDR3: CSVGTGGSPGYTF; DNA: TGCAGCGTTGGGACAGGGGGCTCTCCTGGCTACACCTTC; size: -; J: TRBJ1-2; D: TRBD1; length: 13; V: TRBV29-1
CDR3: CASSFLFGLGAAFF; DNA: TGTGCCAGCAGTTTCTTGTTTGGATTGGGGGCTGCTTTCTTT; size: many; J: TRBJ1-1; D: -; length: 14; V: TRBV12-3/TRBV12-4
CDR3: CASSPTGGNSYEQYF; DNA: TGTGCCAGCAGTCCTACAGGGGGCAACTCCTACGAGCAGTACTTC; size: many; J: TRBJ2-7; D: TRBD1; length: 15; V: TRBV12-3/TRBV12-4
CDR3: CASSVGQDKRETQYF; DNA: TGTGCCAGCAGCGTAGGACAGGACAAGAGGGAGACCCAGTACTTC; size: -; J: TRBJ2-5; D: -; length: 15; V: TRBV9
CDR3: CASSLLRADTQYF; DNA: TGTGCCAGCAGTTTACTTAGGGCAGATACGCAGTATTTT; size: many; J: TRBJ2-3; D: -; length: 13; V: TRBV27
CDR3: CASRPGQGEETQYF; DNA: TGTGCCAGCAGACCCGGACAGGGTGAGGAGACCCAGTACTTC; size: many; J: TRBJ2-5; D: TRBD1; length: 14; V: TRBV7-2
CDR3: CASSSQVRETQYF; DNA: TGTGCCAGCAGCAGTCAGGTTCGAGAGACCCAGTACTTC; size: many; J: TRBJ2-5; D: -; length: 13; V: TRBV11-3
CDR3: CASSFRTGGEETQYF; DNA: TGTGCCAGCAGTTTCCGGACAGGGGGCGAAGAGACCCAGTACTTC; size: -; J: TRBJ2-5; D: TRBD1; length: 15; V: TRBV6-2/TRBV6-3
CDR3: CASSFSQGNNQPQHF; DNA: TGTGCCAGCAGCTTCTCACAGGGCAACAATCAGCCCCAGCATTTT; size: -; J: TRBJ1-5; D: -; length: 15; V: TRBV7-4
CDR3: CASSYVEGATDTQYF; DNA: TGTGCCAGCAGTTACGTGGAGGGGGCCACAGATACGCAGTATTTT; size: many; J: TRBJ2-3; D: -; length: 15; V: TRBV6-1
CDR3: CASSIGVGGNQPQHF; DNA: TGTGCCAGTAGTATTGGTGTAGGGGGCAATCAGCCCCAGCATTTT; size: -; J: TRBJ1-5; D: -; length: 15; V: TRBV19
CDR3: CAISYGPSETYEQYF; DNA: TGTGCCATCAGCTACGGACCGAGCGAAACCTACGAGCAGTACTTC; size: -; J: TRBJ2-7; D: -; length: 15; V: TRBV10-3
CDR3: CASRGSGSYNSPLHF; DNA: TGTGCCAGCAGGGGGTCGGGTTCCTATAATTCACCCCTCCACTTT; size: -; J: TRBJ1-6; D: -; length: 15; V: TRBV2
CDR3: CASSYSSGGYLPQHF; DNA: TGTGCCAGCAGTTACTCGTCGGGAGGGTATCTGCCCCAGCATTTT; size: few; J: TRBJ1-5; D: -; length: 15; V: TRBV6-2/TRBV6-3
CDR3: CASSSNPGRSANYGYTF; DNA: TGTGCCAGCAGTTCAAATCCGGGACGGTCAGCTAACTATGGCTACACCTTC; size: few; J: TRBJ1-2; D: -; length: 17; V: TRBV27
CDR3: CASSSNWGREYYNEQFF; DNA: TGTGCCAGCAGTTCAAATTGGGGGCGGGAGTACTACAATGAGCAGTTCTTC; size: -; J: TRBJ2-1; D: -; length: 17; V: TRBV27
CDR3: CSATFSGGGNEQFF; DNA: TGCAGTGCTACCTTTAGCGGGGGGGGCAATGAGCAGTTCTTC; size: many; J: TRBJ2-1; D: TRBD2; length: 14; V: TRBV20-1
CDR3: CAASNLPGHRLEIRNQPQHF; DNA: TGTGCCGCCAGCAACCTGCCGGGACACCGGCTGGAGATTCGAAATCAGCCCCAGCATTTT; size: -; J: TRBJ1-5; D: -; length: 20; V: TRBV15
CDR3: CASSPNEGQGASGYTF; DNA: TGTGCCAGCAGCCCCAATGAAGGACAGGGGGCTTCTGGCTACACCTTC; size: many; J: TRBJ1-2; D: TRBD1; length: 16; V: TRBV5-5
CDR3: CASSKKGRLAGASSYEQYF; DNA: TGTGCCAGCAGCAAGAAGGGGAGGCTAGCGGGCGCAAGCTCCTACGAGCAGTACTTC; size: few; J: TRBJ2-7; D: TRBD2; length: 19; V: TRBV11-2
CDR3: CASSKTTGTADTQYF; DNA: TGTGCCAGCAGCAAGACGACAGGGACCGCAGATACGCAGTATTTT; size: -; J: TRBJ2-3; D: TRBD1; length: 15; V: TRBV5-5
CDR3: CASSFGGSYGYTF; DNA: TGTGCCAGCAGTTTCGGGGGAAGCTATGGCTACACCTTC; size: few; J: TRBJ1-2; D: -; length: 13; V: TRBV28
CDR3: CASRSSNTGELFF; DNA: TGTGCCAGTAGGAGCTCGAACACCGGGGAGCTGTTTTTT; size: few; J: TRBJ2-2; D: -; length: 13; V: TRBV28
CDR3: CSVGLAENIQYF; DNA: TGCAGCGTTGGACTAGCGGAAAACATTCAGTACTTC; size: -; J: TRBJ2-4; D: TRBD2; length: 12; V: TRBV29-1
CDR3: CASSPDRVSEAFF; DNA: TGCGCCAGCAGTCCGGACAGGGTGTCTGAAGCTTTCTTT; size: few; J: TRBJ1-1; D: TRBD1; length: 13; V: TRBV4-3
CDR3: CASSTSGSRADTQYF; DNA: TGTGCCAGTTCAACTAGCGGGAGTCGTGCAGATACGCAGTATTTT; size: once; J: TRBJ2-3; D: TRBD2; length: 15; V: TRBV19
CDR3: CASSLRFGGSNQPQHF; DNA: TGTGCCAGCAGCTTAAGATTCGGGGGAAGCAATCAGCCCCAGCATTTT; size: few; J: TRBJ1-5; D: -; length: 16; V: TRBV7-2